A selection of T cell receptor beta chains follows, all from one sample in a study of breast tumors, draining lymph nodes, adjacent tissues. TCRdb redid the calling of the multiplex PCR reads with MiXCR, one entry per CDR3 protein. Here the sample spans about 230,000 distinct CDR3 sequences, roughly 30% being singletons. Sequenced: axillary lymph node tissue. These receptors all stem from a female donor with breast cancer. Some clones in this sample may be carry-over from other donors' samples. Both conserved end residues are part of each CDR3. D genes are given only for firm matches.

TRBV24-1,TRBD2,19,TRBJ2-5,CATSDPPSGRAGTGETQYF
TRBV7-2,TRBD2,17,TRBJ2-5,CASSTRTSGTGQEPQYF
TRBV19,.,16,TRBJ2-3,CASSRQGGAGTDTQYF
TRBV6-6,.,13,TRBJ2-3,CASSYGGTDTQYF
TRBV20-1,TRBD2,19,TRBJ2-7,CSARDFGWASGSSLDEQYF
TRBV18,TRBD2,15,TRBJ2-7,CASSRRGLEGYEQYF
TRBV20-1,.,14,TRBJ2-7,CSANPEGVSYEQYF
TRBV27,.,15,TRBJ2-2,CASRSLDGFTGELFF
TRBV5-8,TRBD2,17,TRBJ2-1,CASTLGGSGRAGNEQFF
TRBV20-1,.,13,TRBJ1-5,CSASNGGNQPQHF
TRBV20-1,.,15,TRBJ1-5,CSASLAQTGNQPQHF
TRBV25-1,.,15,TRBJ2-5,CASQKKSSVTETQYF
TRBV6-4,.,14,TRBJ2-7,CASNALGVPYEQYF
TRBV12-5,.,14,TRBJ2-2,CASGFLGRLGELFF
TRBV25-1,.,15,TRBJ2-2,CASSSGIIDTGELFF
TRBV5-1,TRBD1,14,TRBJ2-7,CASSSGTGFYEQYF
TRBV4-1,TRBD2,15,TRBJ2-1,CASSQGTRKFNEQFF
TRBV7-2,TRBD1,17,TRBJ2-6,CASGTDPGQSGANVLTF
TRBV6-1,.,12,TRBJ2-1,CASTLRRSEQFF
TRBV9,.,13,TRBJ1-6,CATGENHNSPLHF
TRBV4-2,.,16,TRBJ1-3,CASSQDARASGNTIYF
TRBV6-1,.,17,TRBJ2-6,CASSGGSRGAGANVLTF
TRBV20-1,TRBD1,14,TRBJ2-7,CSANSGQGSYEQYF
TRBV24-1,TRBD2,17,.,CATSDSPGRATTYEQYF
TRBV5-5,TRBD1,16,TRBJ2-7,CASSLDLSRGQVEQYF
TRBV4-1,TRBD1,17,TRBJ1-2,CASSDGTGGGIGYGYTF
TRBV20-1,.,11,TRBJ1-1,CSAPGQSEAFF
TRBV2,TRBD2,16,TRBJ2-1,CASSDNGLAGVNEQFF
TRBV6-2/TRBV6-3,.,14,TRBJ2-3,CASSHRLAGNEQYF
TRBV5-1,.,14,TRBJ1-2,CASSLTSPWDGYTF
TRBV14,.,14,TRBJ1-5,CASSRRGFGQPQHF
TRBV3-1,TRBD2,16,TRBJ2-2,CASSQGTSGNTGELFF
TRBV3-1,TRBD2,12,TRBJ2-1,CASSHLGLAGFF
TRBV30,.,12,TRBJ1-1,CAWSWGNTEAFF
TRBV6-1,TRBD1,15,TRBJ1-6,CASRPGTGRQSPLHF
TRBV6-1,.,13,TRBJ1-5,CASSHIPNQPQHF
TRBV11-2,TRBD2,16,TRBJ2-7,CASSWGSGRASYEQYF